These 2 T cell receptor beta chains share one sample of origin, sequenced in a study of T cells in localized non-small cell lung cancer. The repertoire was sequenced with immunoSEQ multiplex PCR; TCRdb's copy has only in-frame clones and lacks some. The sample yields about 78,000 clones, 84% seen once. Sequences were derived from peripheral blood, sampled before any cancer treatment. The receptors stem from a man between 35 and 75 years old with stage I lung adenocarcinoma.

The chain carries TRBV30 and TRBJ2-5; 7 bases match TRBD2. The junction had 12 bases not matched to a gene; V was cut back by 1 base and J by 4 bases. CDR1 and CDR2 from the germline V gene are GTSNPN and SVGIG (reference sequence). CDR3 length: 16 amino acids. CDR3 sequence (DNA): TGTGCCTGGAGTGGGTACGGGGCGGGAGCCCGAGAGACCCAGTACTTC. This gives the protein CAWSGYGAGARETQYF.

The chain links TRBV7-3 to TRBJ1-5; 9 bases agree with TRBD1. CDR1 is SGHTA and CDR2 is FQGTGA in the germline V gene. The CDR3 is 15 residues long. V lost 5 bases and J lost 7; bases outside the gene matches: 9. CDR3 bases: TGTGCCAGCAGCCCTACCGGACAGGGGAGGCAGCCCCAGCATTTT. The encoded protein is CASSPTGQGRQPQHF.